This TCR beta chain was obtained from a study of cytomegalovirus exposure and HLA in healthy donors. General study points: What was likely a sequencing artifact was a cluster of highly shared sequence variants.

The CDR3 consists of 16 residues. J gave up 6 bases and V 0 bases, and 8 bases lay outside the gene matches. The germline V gene encodes CDR1 SGHTS and CDR2 YDEGEE. This clone was detected once. Antigen unknown. The PCR contained 60 Vbeta and 13 Jbeta primers. Here immunoSEQ multiplex PCR was the method, and the copy in TCRdb shows in-frame clones only, minus some. Among under 200,000 clones listed, more than 65% were seen once. This rearrangement joins TRBV5-8 to TRBJ2-2; 7 positions match TRBD1. The sample taken for sequencing was PBMCs. This receptor was taken from a woman in her twenties or thirties in good health and CMV-seronegative. DNA for the CDR3: TGTGCCAGCAGCTTGGCCAACAGGGGAAGAGCCGGGGAGCTGTTTTTT. Protein: CASSLANRGRAGELFF.